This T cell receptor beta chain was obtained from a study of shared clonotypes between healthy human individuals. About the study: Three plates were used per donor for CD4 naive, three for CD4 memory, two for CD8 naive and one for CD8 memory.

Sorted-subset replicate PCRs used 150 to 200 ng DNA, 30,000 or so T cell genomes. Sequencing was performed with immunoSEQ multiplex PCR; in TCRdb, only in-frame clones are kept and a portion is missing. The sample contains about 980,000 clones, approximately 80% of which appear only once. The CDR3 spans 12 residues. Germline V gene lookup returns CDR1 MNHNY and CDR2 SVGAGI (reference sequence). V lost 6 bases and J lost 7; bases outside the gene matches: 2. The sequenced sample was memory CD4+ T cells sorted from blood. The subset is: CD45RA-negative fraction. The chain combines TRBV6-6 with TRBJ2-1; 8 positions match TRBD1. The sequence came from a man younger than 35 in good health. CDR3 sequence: CASSRDRNEQFF. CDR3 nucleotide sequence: TGTGCCAGCAGCAGGGACAGGAATGAGCAGTTCTTC.